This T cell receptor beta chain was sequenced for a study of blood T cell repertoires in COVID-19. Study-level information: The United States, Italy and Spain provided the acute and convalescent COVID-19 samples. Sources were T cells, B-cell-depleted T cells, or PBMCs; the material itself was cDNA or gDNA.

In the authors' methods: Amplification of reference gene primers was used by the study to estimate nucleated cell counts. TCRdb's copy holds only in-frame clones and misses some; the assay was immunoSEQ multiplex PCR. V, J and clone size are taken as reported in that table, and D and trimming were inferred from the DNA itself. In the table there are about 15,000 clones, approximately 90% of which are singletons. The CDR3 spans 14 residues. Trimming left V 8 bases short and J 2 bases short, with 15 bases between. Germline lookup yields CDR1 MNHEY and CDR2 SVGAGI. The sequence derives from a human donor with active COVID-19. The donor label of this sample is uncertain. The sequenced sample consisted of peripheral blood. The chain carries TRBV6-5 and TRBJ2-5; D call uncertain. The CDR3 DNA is TGTGCCAGCTCTAGGTCCGGCCAGCAAGAGACCCAGTACTTC. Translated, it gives CASSRSGQQETQYF.